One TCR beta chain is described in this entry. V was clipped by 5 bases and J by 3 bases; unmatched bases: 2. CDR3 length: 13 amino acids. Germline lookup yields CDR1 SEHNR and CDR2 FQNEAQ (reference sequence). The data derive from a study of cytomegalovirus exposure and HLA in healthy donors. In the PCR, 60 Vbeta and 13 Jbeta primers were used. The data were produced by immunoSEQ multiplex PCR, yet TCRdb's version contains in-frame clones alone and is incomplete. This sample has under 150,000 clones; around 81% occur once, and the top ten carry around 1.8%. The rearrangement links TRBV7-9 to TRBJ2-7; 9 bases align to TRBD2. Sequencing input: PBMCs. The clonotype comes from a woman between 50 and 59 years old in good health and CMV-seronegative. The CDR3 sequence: CASSRSGSYEQYF. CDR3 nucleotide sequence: TGTGCCAGCAGCCGTAGCGGGAGCTACGAGCAGTACTTC.